This record looks at one TCR beta chain sequence and its context. The sample originates from a study of follicular helper T cells after annual influenza vaccination. Libraries were prepared by immunoSEQ multiplex PCR; TCRdb keeps only in-frame clonotypes and omits some of them. This table has 9,500 or so clones, 82% appearing once. Time point defined: 2015-2016 season, 7 days after influenza vaccination. Before and after seasonal inactivated influenza vaccination, adults gave blood for sorting CD4 subsets for sequencing. The source material was CXCR5+ CD38- circulating T follicular helper cells from blood, sampled 7 days after influenza vaccination. This sample's subset: circulating Tfh, non-naive CD4+CXCR5+PD-1+ (ICOS+CD38+ or ICOS-CD38-). The sequence was obtained from an adult who received the influenza vaccine.

This CDR3 reads CASSSDRANTIYF. CDR3 coding DNA: TGTGCCAGCTCATCGGACAGGGCAAACACCATATATTTT. The chain joins TRBV18 to TRBJ1-3; 8 bases agree with TRBD1. V shed 5 bases and J 6 bases; nucleotides not matched to a gene: 3. Germline CDR1 KGHSH, CDR2 LQKENI. This CDR3 has 13 residues.